This entry features one TCR beta chain sequence. This specimen belongs to a study of blood T cell repertoires in COVID-19. Turning to the study itself: COVID-19 samples from acute and convalescent phases originated in the United States, Italy and Spain. Sources were T cells, B-cell-depleted T cells, or PBMCs; the material itself was cDNA or gDNA.

In the authors' methods: Estimation of nucleated cell counts was performed using reference gene primer amplification. The assay was immunoSEQ multiplex PCR, and TCRdb's table has in-frame clones only and misses some. D and trimming were read from the DNA, whereas the V and J calls and clone size are those reported in that table. The sample carries roughly 700,000 clones, 70% to 90% recorded once. There are 16 residues in the CDR3. Trimming removed 4 bases from V and 6 bases from J, with 21 bases in between. Germline-derived CDR1 and CDR2 are SGHVS and FQNEAQ. This chain joins TRBV7-8 and TRBJ1-2; unclear D gene. The sequence derives from a woman aged 18-29 years with acute or convalescent COVID-19. What was sequenced was peripheral blood. Here the CDR3 DNA reads TGTGCCAGCAGCTCCCTAGTGTCCTTAGGGAGCGATGGCTACACCTTC. It translates to CASSSLVSLGSDGYTF.